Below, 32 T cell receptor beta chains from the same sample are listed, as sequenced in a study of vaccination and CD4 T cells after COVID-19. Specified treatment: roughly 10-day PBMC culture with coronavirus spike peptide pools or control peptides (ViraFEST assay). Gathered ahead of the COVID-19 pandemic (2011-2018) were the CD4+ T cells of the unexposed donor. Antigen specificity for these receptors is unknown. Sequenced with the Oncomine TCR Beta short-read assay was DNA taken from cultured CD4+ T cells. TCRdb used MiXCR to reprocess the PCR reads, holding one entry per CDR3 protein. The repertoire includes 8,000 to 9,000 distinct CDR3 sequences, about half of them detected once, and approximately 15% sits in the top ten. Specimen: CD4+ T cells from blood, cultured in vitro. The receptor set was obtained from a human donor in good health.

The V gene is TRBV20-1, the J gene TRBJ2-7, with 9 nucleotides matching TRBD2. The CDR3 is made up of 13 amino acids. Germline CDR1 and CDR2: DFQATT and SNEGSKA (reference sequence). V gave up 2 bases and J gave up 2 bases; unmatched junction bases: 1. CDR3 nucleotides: TGCAGTGCTAGAAGCGGGAGGACCTACGAGCAGTACTTC. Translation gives CSARSGRTYEQYF.

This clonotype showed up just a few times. CDR3 DNA: TGTGCCAGCAGCTTACGAATTGGAGACGAGCAGTACTTC. It encodes CASSLRIGDEQYF. The chain joins TRBV7-2 to TRBJ2-7; D gene uncertain. The V gene's germline CDR1 is SGHTA and CDR2 FQGNSA. CDR3 length: 13 residues. V was cut by 2 bases and J by 5 bases, with 10 bases left in between.

The CDR3 sequence is CASSLRGETQYF. In DNA, the CDR3 is TGTGCCAGCAGCTTGAGGGGGGAGACCCAGTACTTC. This chain joins TRBV7-2 and TRBJ2-5, with D possibly matching TRBD1 (6 bases). V gave up 3 bases and J gave up 5 bases, with 7 bases separating them. This CDR3 has 12 residues. Germline V gives CDR1 SGHTA, CDR2 FQGNSA.

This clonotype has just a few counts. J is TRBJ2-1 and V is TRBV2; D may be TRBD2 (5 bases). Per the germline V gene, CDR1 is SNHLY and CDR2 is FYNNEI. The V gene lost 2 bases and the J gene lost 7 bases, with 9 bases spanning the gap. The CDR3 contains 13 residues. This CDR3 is CASSERGFNEQFF. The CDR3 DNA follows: TGTGCCAGCAGTGAACGGGGTTTTAATGAGCAGTTCTTC. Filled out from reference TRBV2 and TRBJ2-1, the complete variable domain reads EPEVTQTPSHQVTQMGQEVILRCVPISNHLYFYWYRQILGQKVEFLVSFYNNEISEKSEIFDDQFSVERPDGSNFTLKIRSTKLEDSAMYFCASSERGFNEQFFGPGTRLTVL.

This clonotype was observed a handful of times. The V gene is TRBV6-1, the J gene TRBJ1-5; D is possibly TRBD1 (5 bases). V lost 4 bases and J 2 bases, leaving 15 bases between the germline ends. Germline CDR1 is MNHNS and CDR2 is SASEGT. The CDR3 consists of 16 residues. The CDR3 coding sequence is TGTGCCAGCAGTGTGACGAGGAGGGGACGCAATCAGCCCCAGCATTTT. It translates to CASSVTRRGRNQPQHF.

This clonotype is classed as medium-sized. This CDR3 reads CASSLGTSGVWETQYF. The CDR3 DNA reads as TGTGCCAGCAGCTTAGGGACTAGCGGGGTATGGGAGACCCAGTACTTC. This chain connects TRBV7-7 to TRBJ2-5; the match to TRBD2 covers 12 bases. The CDR3 extends over 16 amino acids. After removal of 1 base from V and 5 bases from J, the junction contained 5 bases not matched to a gene. Germline CDR1 reads SSHAT; CDR2 reads FNYEAQ (reference sequence).

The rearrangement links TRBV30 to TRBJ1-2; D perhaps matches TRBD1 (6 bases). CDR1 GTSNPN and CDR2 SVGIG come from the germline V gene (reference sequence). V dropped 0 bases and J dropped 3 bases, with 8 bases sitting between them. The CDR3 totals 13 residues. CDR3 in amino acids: CAWSVAGDYGYTF. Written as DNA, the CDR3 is TGTGCCTGGAGTGTAGCAGGGGACTATGGCTACACCTTC. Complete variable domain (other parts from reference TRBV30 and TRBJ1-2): SQTIHQWPATLVQPVGSPLSLECTVEGTSNPNLYWYRQAAGRGLQLLFYSVGIGQISSEVPQNLSASRPQDRQFILSSKKLLLSDSGFYLCAWSVAGDYGYTFGSGTRLTVV.

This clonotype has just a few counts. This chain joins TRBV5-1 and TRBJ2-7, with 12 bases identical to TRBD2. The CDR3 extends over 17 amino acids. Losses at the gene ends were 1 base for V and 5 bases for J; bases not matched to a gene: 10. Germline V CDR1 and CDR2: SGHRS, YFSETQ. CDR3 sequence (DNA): TGCGCCAGCAGCTTGCTACACCCGGGACTAGCGGGTAACGAGCAGTACTTC. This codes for CASSLLHPGLAGNEQYF.

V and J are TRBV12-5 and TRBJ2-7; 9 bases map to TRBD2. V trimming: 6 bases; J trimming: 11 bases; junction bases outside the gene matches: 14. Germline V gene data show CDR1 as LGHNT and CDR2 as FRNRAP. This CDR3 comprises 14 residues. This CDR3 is CASGPGLAPRLEYF. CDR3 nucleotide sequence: TGTGCTAGTGGGCCCGGACTAGCGCCTAGGTTAGAGTACTTC.

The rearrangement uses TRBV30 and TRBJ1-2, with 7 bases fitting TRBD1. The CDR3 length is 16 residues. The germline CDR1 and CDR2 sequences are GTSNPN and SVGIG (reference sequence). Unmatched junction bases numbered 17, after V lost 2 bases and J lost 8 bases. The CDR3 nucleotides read TGTGCCTGGAGTAAATACGACAGGGTTATAGTCTACGGCTACACCTTC. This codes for CAWSKYDRVIVYGYTF.

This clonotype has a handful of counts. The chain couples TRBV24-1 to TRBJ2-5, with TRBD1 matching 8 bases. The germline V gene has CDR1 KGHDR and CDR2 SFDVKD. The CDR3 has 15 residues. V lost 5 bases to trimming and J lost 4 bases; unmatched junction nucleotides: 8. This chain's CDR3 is CATSAPPGTGETQYF. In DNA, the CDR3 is TGTGCCACCAGTGCCCCGCCTGGGACAGGAGAGACCCAGTACTTC.

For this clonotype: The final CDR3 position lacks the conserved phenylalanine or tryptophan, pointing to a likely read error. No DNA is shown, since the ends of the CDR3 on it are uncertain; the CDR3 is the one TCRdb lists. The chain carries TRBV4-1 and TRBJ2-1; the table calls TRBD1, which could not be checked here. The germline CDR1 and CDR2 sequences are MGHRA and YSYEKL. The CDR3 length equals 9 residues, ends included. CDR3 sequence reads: CASSQDGGL.

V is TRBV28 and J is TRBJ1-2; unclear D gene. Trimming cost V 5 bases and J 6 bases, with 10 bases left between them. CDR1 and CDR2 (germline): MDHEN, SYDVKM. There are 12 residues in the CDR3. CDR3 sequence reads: CASSSEANGYTF. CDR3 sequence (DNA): TGTGCCAGCAGTAGCGAAGCTAATGGCTACACCTTC.

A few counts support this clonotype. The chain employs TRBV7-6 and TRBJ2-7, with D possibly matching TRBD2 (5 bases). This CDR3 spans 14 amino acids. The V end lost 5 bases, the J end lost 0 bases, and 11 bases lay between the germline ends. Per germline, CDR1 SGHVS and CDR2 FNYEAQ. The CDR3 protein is CASSEGVSSYEQYF. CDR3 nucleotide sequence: TGTGCCAGCAGCGAGGGCGTATCCTCCTACGAGCAGTACTTC.

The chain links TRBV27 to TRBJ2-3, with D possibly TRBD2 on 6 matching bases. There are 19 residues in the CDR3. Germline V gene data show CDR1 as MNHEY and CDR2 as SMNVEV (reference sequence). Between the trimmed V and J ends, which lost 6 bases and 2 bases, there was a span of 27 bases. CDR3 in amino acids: CASRQRLSRLADSTDTQYF. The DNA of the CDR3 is TGTGCCAGCAGACAACGACTGTCCCGGTTAGCGGACTCCACAGATACGCAGTATTTT.

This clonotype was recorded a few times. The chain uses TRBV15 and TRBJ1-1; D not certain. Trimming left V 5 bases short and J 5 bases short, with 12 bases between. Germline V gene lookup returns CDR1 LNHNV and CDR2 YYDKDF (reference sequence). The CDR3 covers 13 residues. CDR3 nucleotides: TGTGCCACCAGCGGTAGGAGTGTTACTGAAGCTTTCTTT. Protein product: CATSGRSVTEAFF.

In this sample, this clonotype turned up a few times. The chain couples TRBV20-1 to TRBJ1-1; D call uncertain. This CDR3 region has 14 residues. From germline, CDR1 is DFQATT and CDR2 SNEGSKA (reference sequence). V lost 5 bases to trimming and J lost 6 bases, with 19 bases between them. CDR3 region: CSAPVGNRKAEAFF. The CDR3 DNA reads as TGCAGTGCTCCAGTAGGCAATCGGAAAGCTGAAGCTTTCTTT.

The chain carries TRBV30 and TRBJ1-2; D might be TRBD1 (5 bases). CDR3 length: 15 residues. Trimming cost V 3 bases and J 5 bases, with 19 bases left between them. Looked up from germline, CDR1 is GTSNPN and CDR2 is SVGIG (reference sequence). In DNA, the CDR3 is TGTGCCTGGAGGATTCGTAGTCAGGGTCAATATGGCTACACCTTC. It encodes CAWRIRSQGQYGYTF.

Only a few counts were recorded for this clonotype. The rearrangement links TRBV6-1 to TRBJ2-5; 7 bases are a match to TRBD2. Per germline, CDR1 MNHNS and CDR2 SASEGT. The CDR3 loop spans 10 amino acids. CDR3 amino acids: CAAGEETQYF. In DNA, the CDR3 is TGTGCGGCGGGAGAAGAGACCCAGTACTTC.

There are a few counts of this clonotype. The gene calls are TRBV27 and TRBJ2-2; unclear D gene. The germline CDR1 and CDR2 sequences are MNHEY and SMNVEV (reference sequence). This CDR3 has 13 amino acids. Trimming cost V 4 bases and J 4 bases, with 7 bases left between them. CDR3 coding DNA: TGTGCCAGCAGTTCCCATACCACCGGGGAGCTGTTTTTT. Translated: CASSSHTTGELFF.

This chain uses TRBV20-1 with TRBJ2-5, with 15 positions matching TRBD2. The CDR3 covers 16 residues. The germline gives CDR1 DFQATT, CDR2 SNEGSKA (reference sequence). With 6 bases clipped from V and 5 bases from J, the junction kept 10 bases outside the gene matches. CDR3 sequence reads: CSAEGTSGRYLETQYF. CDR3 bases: TGCAGTGCGGAAGGGACTAGCGGGAGGTATTTGGAGACCCAGTACTTC.

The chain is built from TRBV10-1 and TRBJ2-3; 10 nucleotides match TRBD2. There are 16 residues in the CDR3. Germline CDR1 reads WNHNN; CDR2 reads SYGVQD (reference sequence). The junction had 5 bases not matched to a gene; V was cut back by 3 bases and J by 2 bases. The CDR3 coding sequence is TGCGCCAGCAGTGAAGAGCGGGGGGGGACCACAGATACGCAGTATTTT. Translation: CASSEERGGTTDTQYF.

Here the CDR3 DNA reads TGTGCCAGCAGTAGACAACCCCCCGGGACGGAAAACATTCAGTACTTC. Amino acid sequence: CASSRQPPGTENIQYF. J is TRBJ2-4 and V is TRBV28; D possibly uses TRBD1 or TRBD2 (5 bases each). This CDR3 is built from 16 residues. Trimming left V 5 bases short and J 5 bases short, with 19 bases between. Germline V CDR1 and CDR2: MDHEN, SYDVKM.

The CDR3 DNA sequence: TGTGCCAGCAGCTTAGTAGCGGGGCCCGGGGAGCTGTTTTTT. Translation: CASSLVAGPGELFF. V is TRBV7-6 and J is TRBJ2-2; 8 nucleotides align to TRBD2. This CDR3 is 14 amino acids long. Germline values: CDR1 SGHVS, CDR2 FNYEAQ. The trim removed 1 base at V and 6 bases at J, leaving 1 base unmatched.

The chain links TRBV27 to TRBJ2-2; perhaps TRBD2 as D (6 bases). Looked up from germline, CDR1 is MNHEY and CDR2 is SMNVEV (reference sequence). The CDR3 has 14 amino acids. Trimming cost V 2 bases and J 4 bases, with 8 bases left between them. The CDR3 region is CASSLTSSTGELFF. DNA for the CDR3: TGTGCCAGCAGTTTAACTAGCAGCACCGGGGAGCTGTTTTTT.

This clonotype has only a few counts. The CDR3 spells CSARWANEKLFF. Written as DNA, the CDR3 is TGCAGTGCCAGGTGGGCTAATGAAAAACTGTTTTTT. The rearrangement uses TRBV20-1 and TRBJ1-4, with D hard to call. This CDR3 has 12 residues. The germline V gene encodes CDR1 DFQATT and CDR2 SNEGSKA (reference sequence). V dropped 6 bases and J dropped 3 bases, with 8 bases sitting between them.

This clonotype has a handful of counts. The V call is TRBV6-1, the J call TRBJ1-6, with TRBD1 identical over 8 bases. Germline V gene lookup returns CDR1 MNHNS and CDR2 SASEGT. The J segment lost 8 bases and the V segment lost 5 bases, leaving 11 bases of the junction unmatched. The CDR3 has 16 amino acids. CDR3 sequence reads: CASSSPGGWSDSPLHF. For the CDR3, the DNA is TGTGCCAGCAGTAGCCCAGGGGGCTGGAGTGATTCACCCCTCCACTTT.

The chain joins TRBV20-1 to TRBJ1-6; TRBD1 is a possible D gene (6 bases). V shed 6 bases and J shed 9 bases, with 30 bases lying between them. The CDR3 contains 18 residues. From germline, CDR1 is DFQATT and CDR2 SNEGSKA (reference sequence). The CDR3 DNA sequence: TGCAGTGCCCCAGATACGAATATAGGCCGGTACAGGGTTTCACCCCTCCACTTT. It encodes CSAPDTNIGRYRVSPLHF.

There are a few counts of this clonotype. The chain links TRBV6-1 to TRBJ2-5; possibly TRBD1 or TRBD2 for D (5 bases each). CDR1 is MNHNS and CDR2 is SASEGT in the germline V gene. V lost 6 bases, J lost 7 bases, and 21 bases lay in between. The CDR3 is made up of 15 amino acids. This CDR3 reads CASRIGTLPEGTQYF. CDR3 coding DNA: TGTGCCAGCAGAATTGGGACCCTCCCCGAGGGGACCCAGTACTTC.

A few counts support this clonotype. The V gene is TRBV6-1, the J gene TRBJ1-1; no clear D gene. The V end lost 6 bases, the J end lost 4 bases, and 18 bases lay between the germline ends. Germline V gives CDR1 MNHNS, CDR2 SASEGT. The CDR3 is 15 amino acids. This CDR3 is CASSKAPQVVTEAFF. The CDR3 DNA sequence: TGTGCCAGCAGCAAAGCCCCTCAAGTAGTCACTGAAGCTTTCTTT.

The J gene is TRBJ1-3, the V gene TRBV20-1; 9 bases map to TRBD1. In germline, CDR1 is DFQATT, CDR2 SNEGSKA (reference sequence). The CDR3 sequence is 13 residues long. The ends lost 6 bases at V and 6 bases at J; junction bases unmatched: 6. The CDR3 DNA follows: TGCAGTGCCCCGGGACAGGGTATAAACACCATATATTTT. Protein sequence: CSAPGQGINTIYF.

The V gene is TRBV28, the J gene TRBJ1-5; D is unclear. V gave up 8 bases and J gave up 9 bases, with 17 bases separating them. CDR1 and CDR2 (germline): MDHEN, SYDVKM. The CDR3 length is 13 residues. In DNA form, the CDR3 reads TGTGCCAGCGGCCTCATCGTACAGTCGCCCCAGCATTTT. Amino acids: CASGLIVQSPQHF.